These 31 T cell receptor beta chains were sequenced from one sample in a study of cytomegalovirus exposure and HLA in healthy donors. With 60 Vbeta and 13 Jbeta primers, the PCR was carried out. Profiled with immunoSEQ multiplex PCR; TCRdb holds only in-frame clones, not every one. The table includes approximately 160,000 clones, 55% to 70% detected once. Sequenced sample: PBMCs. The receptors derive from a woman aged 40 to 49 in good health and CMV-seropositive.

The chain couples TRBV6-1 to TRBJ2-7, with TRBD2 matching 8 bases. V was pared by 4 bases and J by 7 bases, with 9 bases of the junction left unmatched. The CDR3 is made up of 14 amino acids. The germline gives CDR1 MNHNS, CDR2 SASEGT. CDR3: CASSGASGSTEQYF. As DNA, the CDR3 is TGTGCCAGCAGTGGGGCAAGCGGGAGTACTGAGCAGTACTTC.

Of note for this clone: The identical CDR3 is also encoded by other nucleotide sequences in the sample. The CDR3 nucleotides are TGTGCCAGCAGCTTGGCAGGCGGGACCGGGGAGCTGTTTTTT. This gives the protein CASSLAGGTGELFF. This sequence joins TRBV5-4 and TRBJ2-2; D possibly corresponds to TRBD2 (5 bases). V was cut by 0 bases and J by 5 bases, with 8 bases left in between. CDR1 and CDR2 from the germline V gene are SGHNT and YYREEE (reference sequence). The CDR3 spans 14 residues. Using reference TRBV5-4 and TRBJ2-2 for the parts outside the CDR3, the full variable domain is ETGVTQSPTHLIKTRGQQVTLRCSSQSGHNTVSWYQQALGQGPQFIFQYYREEENGRGNFPPRFSGLQFPNYSSELNVNALELDDSALYLCASSLAGGTGELFFGEGSRLTVL.

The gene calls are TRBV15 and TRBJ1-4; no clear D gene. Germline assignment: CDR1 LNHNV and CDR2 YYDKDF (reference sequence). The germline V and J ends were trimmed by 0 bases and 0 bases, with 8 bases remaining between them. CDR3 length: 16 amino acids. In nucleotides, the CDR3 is TGTGCCACCAGCAGAGACCGACATGCAACTAATGAAAAACTGTTTTTT. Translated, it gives CATSRDRHATNEKLFF.

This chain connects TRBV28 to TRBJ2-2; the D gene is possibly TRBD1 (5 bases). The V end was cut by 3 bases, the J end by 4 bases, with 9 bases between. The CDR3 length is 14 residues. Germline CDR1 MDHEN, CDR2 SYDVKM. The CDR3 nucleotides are TGTGCCAGCAGTTTGTACACAGGCACCGGGGAGCTGTTTTTT. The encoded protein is CASSLYTGTGELFF.

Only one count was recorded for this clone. In DNA form, the CDR3 reads TGTGCCAGCAGCTCCGTCTATGGCTACACCTTC. Amino acid sequence: CASSSVYGYTF. V gene TRBV7-9 combines with J gene TRBJ1-2; D is unclear. The CDR3 loop spans 11 amino acids. Germline CDR1 and CDR2: SEHNR and FQNEAQ (reference sequence). Trimming took off 4 bases at V and 4 bases at J, with 4 bases between the two ends. The full variable domain, completed using reference TRBV7-9 and TRBJ1-2, is DTGVSQNPRHKITKRGQNVTFRCDPISEHNRLYWYRQTLGQGPEFLTYFQNEAQLEKSRLLSDRFSAERPKGSFSTLEIQRTEQGDSAMYLCASSSVYGYTFGSGTRLTVV.

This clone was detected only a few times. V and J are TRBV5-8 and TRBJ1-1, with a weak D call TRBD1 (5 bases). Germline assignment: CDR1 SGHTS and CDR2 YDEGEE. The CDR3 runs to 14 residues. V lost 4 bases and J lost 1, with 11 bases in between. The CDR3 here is CASSAGPANTEAFF. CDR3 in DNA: TGTGCCAGCAGCGCGGGACCGGCGAACACTGAAGCTTTCTTT.

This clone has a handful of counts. The CDR3 region has the DNA TGTGCCAGCAGTGACGAGGCGGGGGGCCCCAATGAGCAGTTCTTC. Protein sequence: CASSDEAGGPNEQFF. The V gene is TRBV6-4, the J gene TRBJ2-1; 8 bases align to TRBD2. J gave up 6 bases and V 2 bases, and 6 bases lay outside the gene matches. CDR1 and CDR2 from the germline V gene are MRHNA and SNTAGT. The CDR3 sequence is 15 residues long.

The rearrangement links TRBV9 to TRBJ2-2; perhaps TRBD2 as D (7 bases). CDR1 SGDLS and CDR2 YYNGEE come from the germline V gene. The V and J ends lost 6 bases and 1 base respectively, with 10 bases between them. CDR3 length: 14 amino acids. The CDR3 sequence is CASKGGGNTGELFF. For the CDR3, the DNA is TGTGCCAGCAAAGGGGGGGGGAACACCGGGGAGCTGTTTTTT.

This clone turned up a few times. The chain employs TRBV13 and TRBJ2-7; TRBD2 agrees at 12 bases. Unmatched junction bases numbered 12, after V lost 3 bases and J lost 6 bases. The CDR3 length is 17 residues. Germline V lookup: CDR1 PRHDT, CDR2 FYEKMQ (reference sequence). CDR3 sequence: CASSLRLAGGPWGEQYF. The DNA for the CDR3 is TGTGCCAGCAGCTTGCGCCTAGCGGGGGGGCCATGGGGCGAGCAGTACTTC.

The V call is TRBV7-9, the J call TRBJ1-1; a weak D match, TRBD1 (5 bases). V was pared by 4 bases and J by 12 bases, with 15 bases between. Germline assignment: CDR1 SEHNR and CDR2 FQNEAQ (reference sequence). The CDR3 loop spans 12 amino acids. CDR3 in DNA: TGTGCCAGCAGCTCGGGGGGACGAAGTTCTTTCTTT. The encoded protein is CASSSGGRSSFF.

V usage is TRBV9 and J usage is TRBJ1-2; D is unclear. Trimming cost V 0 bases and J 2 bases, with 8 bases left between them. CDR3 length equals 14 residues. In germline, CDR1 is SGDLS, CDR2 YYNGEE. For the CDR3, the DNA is TGTGCCAGCAGCGTAGCTTTACAGAACTATGGCTACACCTTC. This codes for CASSVALQNYGYTF.

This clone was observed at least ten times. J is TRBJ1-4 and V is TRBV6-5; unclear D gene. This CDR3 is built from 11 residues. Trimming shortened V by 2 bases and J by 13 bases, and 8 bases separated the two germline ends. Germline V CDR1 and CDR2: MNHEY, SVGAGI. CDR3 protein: CASSYGRRLFF. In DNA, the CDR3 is TGTGCCAGCAGTTACGGCCGAAGACTGTTTTTT.

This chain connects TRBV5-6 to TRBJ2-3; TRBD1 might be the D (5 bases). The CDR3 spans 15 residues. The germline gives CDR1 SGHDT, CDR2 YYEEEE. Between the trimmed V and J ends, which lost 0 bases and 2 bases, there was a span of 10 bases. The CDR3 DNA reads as TGTGCCAGCAGCTTGGGCCTGACAGTCACAGATACGCAGTATTTT. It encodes CASSLGLTVTDTQYF. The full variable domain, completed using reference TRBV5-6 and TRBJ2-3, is DAGVTQSPTHLIKTRGQQVTLRCSPKSGHDTVSWYQQALGQGPQFIFQYYEEEERQRGNFPDRFSGHQFPNYSSELNVNALLLGDSALYLCASSLGLTVTDTQYFGPGTRLTVL.

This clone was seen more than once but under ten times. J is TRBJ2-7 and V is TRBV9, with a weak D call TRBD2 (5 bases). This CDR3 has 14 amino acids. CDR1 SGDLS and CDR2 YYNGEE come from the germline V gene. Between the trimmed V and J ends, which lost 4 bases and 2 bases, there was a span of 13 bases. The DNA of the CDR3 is TGTGCCAGCAGCCCGGGGTTCGTCCCCTACGAGCAGTACTTC. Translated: CASSPGFVPYEQYF.

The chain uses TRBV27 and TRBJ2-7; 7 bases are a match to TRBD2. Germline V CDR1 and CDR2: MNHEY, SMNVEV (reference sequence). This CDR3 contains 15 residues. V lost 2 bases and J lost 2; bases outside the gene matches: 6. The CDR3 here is CASSLRASGAYEQYF. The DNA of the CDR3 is TGTGCCAGCAGTTTAAGGGCTAGCGGAGCCTACGAGCAGTACTTC.

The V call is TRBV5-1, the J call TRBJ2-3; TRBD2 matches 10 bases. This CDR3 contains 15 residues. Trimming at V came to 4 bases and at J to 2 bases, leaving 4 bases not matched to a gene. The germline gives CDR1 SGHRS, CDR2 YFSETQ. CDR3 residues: CASSHLAGDTDTQYF. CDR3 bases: TGCGCCAGCAGCCATCTAGCGGGGGACACAGATACGCAGTATTTT.

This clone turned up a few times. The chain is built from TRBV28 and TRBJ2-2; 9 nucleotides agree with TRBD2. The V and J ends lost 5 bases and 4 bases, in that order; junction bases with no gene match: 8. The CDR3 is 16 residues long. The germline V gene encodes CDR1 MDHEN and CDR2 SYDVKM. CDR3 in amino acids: CASSPPAGGGTGELFF. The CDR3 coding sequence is TGTGCCAGCAGTCCCCCGGCGGGAGGGGGCACCGGGGAGCTGTTTTTT.

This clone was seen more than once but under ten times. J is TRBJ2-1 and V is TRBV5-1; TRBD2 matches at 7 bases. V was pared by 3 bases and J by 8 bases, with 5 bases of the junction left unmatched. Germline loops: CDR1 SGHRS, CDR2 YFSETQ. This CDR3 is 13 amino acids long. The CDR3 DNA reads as TGCGCCAGCAGCTGGGAGGGGAGGGATGAGCAGTTCTTC. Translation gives CASSWEGRDEQFF.

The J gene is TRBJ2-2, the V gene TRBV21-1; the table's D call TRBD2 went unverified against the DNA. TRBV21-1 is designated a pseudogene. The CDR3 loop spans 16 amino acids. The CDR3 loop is CASPSGGGINTGELFF. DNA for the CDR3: TGTGCCAGCCCCTCGGGCGGAGGGATTAACACCGGGGAGCTGTTTTTT.

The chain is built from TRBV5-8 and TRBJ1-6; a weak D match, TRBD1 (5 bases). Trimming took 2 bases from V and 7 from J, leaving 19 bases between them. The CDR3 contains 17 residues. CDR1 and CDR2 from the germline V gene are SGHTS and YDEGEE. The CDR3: CASSFKADSMGNSPLHF. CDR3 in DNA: TGTGCCAGCAGCTTTAAGGCAGACAGTATGGGGAATTCACCCCTCCACTTT. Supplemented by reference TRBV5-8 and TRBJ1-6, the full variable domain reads EAGVTQSPTHLIKTRGQQATLRCSPISGHTSVYWYQQALGLGLQFLLWYDEGEERNRGNFPPRFSGRQFPNYSSELNVNALELEDSALYLCASSFKADSMGNSPLHFGNGTRLTVT.

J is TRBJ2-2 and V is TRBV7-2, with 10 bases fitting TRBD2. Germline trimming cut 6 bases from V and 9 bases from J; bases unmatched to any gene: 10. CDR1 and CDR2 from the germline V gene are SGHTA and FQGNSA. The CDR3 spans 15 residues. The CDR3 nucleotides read TGTGCCAGCAGTGTAGCGGGAGGCCCCACAAGGGAGCTGTTTTTT. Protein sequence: CASSVAGGPTRELFF.

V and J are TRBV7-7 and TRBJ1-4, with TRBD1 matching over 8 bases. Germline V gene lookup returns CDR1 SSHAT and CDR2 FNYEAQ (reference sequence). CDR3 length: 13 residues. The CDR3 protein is CASSSWTGEKLFF. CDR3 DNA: TGTGCTAGCTCCTCTTGGACAGGGGAAAAACTGTTTTTT.

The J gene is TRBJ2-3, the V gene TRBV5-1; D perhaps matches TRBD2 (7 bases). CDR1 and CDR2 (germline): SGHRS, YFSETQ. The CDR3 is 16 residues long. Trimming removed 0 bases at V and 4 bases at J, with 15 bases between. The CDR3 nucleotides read TGCGCCAGCAGCTTGGAGGGCAGGGGAGGGGCAGATACGCAGTATTTT. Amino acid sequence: CASSLEGRGGADTQYF.

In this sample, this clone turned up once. The CDR3 DNA reads as TGTGCCAGCAGCTTAGGACAGGGTTGGAGCACTGAAGCTTTCTTT. It codes for CASSLGQGWSTEAFF. The chain recombines TRBV7-2 with TRBJ1-1; 7 nucleotides match TRBD1. CDR1 and CDR2 from the germline V gene are SGHTA and FQGNSA. J lost 4 bases, V lost 1 base, and 6 bases had no gene match. This CDR3 is 15 amino acids long.

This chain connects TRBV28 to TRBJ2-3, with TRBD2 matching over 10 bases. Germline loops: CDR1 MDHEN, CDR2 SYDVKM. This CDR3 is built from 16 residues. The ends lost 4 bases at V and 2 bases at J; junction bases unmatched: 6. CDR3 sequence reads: CASSSPGTSDTDTQYF. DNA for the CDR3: TGTGCCAGCAGTTCCCCCGGGACTAGCGACACAGATACGCAGTATTTT.

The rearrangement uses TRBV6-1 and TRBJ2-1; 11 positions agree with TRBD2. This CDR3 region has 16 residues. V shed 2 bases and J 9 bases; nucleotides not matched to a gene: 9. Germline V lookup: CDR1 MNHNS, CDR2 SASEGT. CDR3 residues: CASSELGVAGGREQFF. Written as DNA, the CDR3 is TGTGCCAGCAGTGAACTCGGGGTAGCGGGGGGGCGTGAGCAGTTCTTC.

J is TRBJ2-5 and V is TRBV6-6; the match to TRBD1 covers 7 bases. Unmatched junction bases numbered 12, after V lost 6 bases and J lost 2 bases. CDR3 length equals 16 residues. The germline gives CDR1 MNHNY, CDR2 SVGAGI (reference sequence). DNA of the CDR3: TGTGCCAGCAGCAGTCCTATTCCGGGACAGCAAGAGACCCAGTACTTC. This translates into CASSSPIPGQQETQYF.

The CDR3 loop reads CASSHGGGPNEQFF. The CDR3 coding sequence is TGTGCCAGCAGCCACGGGGGGGGACCCAATGAGCAGTTCTTC. This sequence joins TRBV7-8 and TRBJ2-1; 8 bases line up with TRBD2. CDR1 SGHVS and CDR2 FQNEAQ come from the germline V gene. CDR3 size: 14 residues. The junction had 6 bases not matched to a gene; V was cut back by 5 bases and J by 6 bases.

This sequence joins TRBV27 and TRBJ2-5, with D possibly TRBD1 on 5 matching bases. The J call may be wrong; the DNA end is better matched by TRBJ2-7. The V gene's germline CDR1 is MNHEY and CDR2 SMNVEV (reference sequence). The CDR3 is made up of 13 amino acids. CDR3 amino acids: CASSLWGTDEQYF. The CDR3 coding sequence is TGTGCCAGCAGTTTGTGGGGCACGGACGAGCAGTACTTC.

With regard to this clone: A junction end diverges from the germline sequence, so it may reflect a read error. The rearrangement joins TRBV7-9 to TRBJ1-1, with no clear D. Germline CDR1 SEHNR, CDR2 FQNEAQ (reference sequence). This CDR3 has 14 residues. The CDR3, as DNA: TGTTCCAGCAGCCGCGGTCAGACGAACACTGAAGCTTTCTTT. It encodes CSSSRGQTNTEAFF.

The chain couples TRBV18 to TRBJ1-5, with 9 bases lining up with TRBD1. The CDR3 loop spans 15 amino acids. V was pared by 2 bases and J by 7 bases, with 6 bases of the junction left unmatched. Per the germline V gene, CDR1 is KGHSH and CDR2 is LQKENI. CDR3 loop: CASSPTTGGKQPQHF. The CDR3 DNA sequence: TGTGCCAGCTCACCAACGACAGGGGGTAAACAGCCCCAGCATTTT.